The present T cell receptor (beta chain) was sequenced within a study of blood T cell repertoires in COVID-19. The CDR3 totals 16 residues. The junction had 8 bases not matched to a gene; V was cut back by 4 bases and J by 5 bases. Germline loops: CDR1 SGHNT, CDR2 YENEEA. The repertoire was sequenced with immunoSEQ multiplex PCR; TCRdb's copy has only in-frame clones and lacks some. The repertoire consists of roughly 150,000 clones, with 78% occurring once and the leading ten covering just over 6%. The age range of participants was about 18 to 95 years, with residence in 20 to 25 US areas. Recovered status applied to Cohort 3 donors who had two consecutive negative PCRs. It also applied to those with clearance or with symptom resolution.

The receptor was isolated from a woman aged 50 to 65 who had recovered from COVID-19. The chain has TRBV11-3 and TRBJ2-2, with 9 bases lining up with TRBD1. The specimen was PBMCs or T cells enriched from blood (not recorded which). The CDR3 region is CASSSYRDRDTGELFF. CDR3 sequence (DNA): TGTGCCAGCAGCTCCTACCGGGACAGGGATACCGGGGAGCTGTTTTTT.